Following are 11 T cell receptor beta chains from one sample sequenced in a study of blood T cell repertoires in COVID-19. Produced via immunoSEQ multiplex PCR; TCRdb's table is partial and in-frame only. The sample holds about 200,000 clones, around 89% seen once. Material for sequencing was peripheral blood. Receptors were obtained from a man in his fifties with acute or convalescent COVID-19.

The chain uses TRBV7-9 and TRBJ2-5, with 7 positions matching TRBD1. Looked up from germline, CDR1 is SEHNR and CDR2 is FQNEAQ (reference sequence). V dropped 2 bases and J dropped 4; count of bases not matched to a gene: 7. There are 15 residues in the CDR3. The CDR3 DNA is TGTGCCAGCAGCTTATTGACAAGGGGGCTAGAGACCCAGTACTTC. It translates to CASSLLTRGLETQYF. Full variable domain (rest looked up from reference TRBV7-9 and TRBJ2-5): DTGVSQNPRHKITKRGQNVTFRCDPISEHNRLYWYRQTLGQGPEFLTYFQNEAQLEKSRLLSDRFSAERPKGSFSTLEIQRTEQGDSAMYLCASSLLTRGLETQYFGPGTRLLVL.

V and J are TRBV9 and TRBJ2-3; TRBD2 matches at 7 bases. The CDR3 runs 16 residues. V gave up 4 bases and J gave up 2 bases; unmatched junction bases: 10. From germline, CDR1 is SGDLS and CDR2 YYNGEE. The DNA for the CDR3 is TGTGCCAGCAGCCCCCCGGCGGGGGACTACACAGATACGCAGTATTTT. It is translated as CASSPPAGDYTDTQYF.

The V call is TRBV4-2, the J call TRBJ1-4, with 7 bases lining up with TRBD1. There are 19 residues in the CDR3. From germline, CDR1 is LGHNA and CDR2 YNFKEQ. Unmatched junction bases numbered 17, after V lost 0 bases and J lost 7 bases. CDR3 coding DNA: TGTGCCAGCAGCCAAGATCCCTGGACAGCACAGGGGCTTGGTGAAAAACTGTTTTTT. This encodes CASSQDPWTAQGLGEKLFF.

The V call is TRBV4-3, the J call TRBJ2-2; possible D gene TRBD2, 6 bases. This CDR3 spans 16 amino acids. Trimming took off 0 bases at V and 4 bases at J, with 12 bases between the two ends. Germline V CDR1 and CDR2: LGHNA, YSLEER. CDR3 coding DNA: TGCGCCAGCAGCCAAGATTGGGGGGTGGGCACCGGGGAGCTGTTTTTT. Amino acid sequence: CASSQDWGVGTGELFF.

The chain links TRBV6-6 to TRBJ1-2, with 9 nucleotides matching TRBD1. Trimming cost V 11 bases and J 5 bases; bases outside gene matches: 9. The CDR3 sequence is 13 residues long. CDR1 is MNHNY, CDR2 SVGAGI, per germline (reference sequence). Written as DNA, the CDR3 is TGTGCCGGAGCAACAGGGGGCAAGTATGGCTACACCTTC. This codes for CAGATGGKYGYTF.

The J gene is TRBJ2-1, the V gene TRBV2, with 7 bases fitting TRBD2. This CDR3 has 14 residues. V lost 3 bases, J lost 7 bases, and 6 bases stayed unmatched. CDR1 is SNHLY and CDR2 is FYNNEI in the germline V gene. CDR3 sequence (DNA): TGTGCCAGCAGTGAGGGGGGGGGATTTAATGAGCAGTTCTTC. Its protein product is CASSEGGGFNEQFF.

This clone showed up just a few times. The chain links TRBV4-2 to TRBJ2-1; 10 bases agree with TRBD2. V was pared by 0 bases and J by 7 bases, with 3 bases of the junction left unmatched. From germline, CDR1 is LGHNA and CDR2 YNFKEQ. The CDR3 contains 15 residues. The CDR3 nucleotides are TGTGCCAGCAGCCAAGATATAGCGGGGGGAAATGAGCAGTTCTTC. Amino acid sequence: CASSQDIAGGNEQFF.

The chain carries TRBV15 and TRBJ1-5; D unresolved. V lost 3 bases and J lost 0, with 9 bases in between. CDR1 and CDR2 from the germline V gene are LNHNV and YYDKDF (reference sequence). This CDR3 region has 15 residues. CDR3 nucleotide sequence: TGTGCCACCAGCAGGCAGGCCCCTAGCAATCAGCCCCAGCATTTT. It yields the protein CATSRQAPSNQPQHF.

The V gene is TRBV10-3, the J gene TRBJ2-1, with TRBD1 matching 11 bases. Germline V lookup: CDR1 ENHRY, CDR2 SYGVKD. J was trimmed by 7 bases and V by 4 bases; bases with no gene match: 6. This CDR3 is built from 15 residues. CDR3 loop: CAISGTGTGGNEQFF. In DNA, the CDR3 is TGTGCCATCAGTGGGACCGGGACAGGGGGTAATGAGCAGTTCTTC.

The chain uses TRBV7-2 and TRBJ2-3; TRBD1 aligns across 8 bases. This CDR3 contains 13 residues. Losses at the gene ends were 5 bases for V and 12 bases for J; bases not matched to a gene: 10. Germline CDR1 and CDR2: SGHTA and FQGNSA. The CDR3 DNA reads TGTGCCAGCAGCGGACAGACGGCAGGGGGCCAGTATTTT. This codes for CASSGQTAGGQYF.

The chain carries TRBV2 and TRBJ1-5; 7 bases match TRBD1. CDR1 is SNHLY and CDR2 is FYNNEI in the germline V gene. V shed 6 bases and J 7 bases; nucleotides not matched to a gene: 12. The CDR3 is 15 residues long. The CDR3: CASRATTGVGQPQHF. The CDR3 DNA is TGTGCCAGCAGAGCCACCACAGGGGTGGGCCAGCCCCAGCATTTT. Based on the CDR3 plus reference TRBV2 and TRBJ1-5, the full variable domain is EPEVTQTPSHQVTQMGQEVILRCVPISNHLYFYWYRQILGQKVEFLVSFYNNEISEKSEIFDDQFSVERPDGSNFTLKIRSTKLEDSAMYFCASRATTGVGQPQHFGDGTRLSIL.